Listed here is a single TCR beta chain. The antigen remains unidentified. This sample is drawn from a study of cytomegalovirus exposure and HLA in healthy donors. The wider study: The approximately 110 validation repertoires used a platform that matched the one used for the approximately 670 first-cohort repertoires, as a later analysis reported.

Trimming took 2 bases from V and 3 from J, leaving 8 bases between them. The CDR3 runs 13 residues. Germline CDR1 reads MNHEY; CDR2 reads SMNVEV (reference sequence). Study results and limitations: Most TCR sequences were uncommon, yet certain public TCRs appeared in many donors. The classifier reportedly diagnosed cytomegalovirus status with high specificity and sensitivity.

Sequencing was performed with immunoSEQ multiplex PCR; in TCRdb, only in-frame clones are kept and a portion is missing. The data show 150,000 to 200,000 clones, 85% seen once. This chain connects TRBV27 to TRBJ2-7; tentative D call: TRBD2 (6 bases). The source is a man aged 30-40 years in good health and CMV-seropositive. The sequencing sample was made of PBMCs. The CDR3 reads CASSLLGGYEQYF. CDR3 coding DNA: TGTGCCAGCAGTTTACTCGGGGGCTACGAGCAGTACTTC.